These T cell receptor beta chains were read from a single sample in a study of control samples from healthy donors and cancer patients. Only in-frame clones appear in the TCRdb table, and some are missing; sequencing was by immunoSEQ multiplex PCR. This repertoire shows 25,000 to 30,000 clones, 85% found once; its top ten account for around 6.7%. Sequenced input: PBMCs. The receptors derive from a woman aged 60-70 years with head and neck cancer. The CDR3 runs from the conserved cysteine through the conserved F or W. Fields, in order: CDR3 length, clone size, J gene, V gene, D gene, CDR3 DNA, CDR3 protein. The D gene is left open where the match is weak. Clone size is given for some rows only: seen once, a few or many times, or a class if the clone is expanded.

>15|once|TRBJ2-1|TRBV9|-
TGTGCCAGCAGCGTAGACCAGTCCCCCTACAATGAGCAGTTCTTC
CASSVDQSPYNEQFF
>15|once|TRBJ2-3|TRBV6-1|TRBD2
TGTGCCAGCAGTGATTTGCGGGGGGGCCTGGATACGCAGTATTTT
CASSDLRGGLDTQYF
>17|-|TRBJ1-5|TRBV4-3|-
TGCGCCAGCAGCCAAGATTGGGCAGCCCCTAGCAATCAGCCCCAGCATTTT
CASSQDWAAPSNQPQHF
>15|once|TRBJ2-2|TRBV2|-
TGTGCCAGCAGGGGCGGCTGGCCCGCCGCCGGGGAGCTGTTTTTT
CASRGGWPAAGELFF
>16|-|TRBJ2-1|TRBV9|TRBD2
TGTGCCAGCAGCGTAGGTTCAGCGGGAGTATCCAATGAGCAGTTCTTC
CASSVGSAGVSNEQFF
>13|-|TRBJ2-2|TRBV27|-
TGTGCCAGCAGTTTATTACAAGCCGGGGAGCTGTTTTTT
CASSLLQAGELFF
>14|-|TRBJ2-1|TRBV10-3|-
TGTGCCATCAGTTTTAGCCCCTACGACAATGAGCAGTTCTTC
CAISFSPYDNEQFF
>14|-|TRBJ1-2|TRBV18|-
TGTGCCAGCTCACCTATCGATTCGACAGATGGCTACACCTTC
CASSPIDSTDGYTF
>16|medium-sized|TRBJ1-2|TRBV15|TRBD1
TGTGCCACCGTTAGGGACAGGCAAACTACTAGGGAAGGCTACACCTTC
CATVRDRQTTREGYTF
>13|-|TRBJ1-1|TRBV30|-
TGTGCCTGGAGTGTACTTAAAGGGACTGAAGCTTTCTTT
CAWSVLKGTEAFF
>16|-|TRBJ2-3|TRBV27|-
TGTGCCAGCAGGGAGGGTAGGGCTTTTCAGGGGGATACGCAGTATTTT
CASREGRAFQGDTQYF
>12|-|TRBJ1-6|TRBV30|TRBD1
TGTGCCTGGAGACAGGGGGACTCACCCCTCCACTTT
CAWRQGDSPLHF
>13|-|TRBJ2-7|TRBV4-1|-
TGCGCCAGCAGCCAAGTACGGGTAGACGAGCAGTACTTC
CASSQVRVDEQYF
>14|-|TRBJ2-1|TRBV5-6|TRBD2
TGTGCCAGCAGCCCGGGACTAGCGACATACAAGCAGTTCTTC
CASSPGLATYKQFF
>13|-|TRBJ2-7|TRBV27|-
TGTGCCAGCAGTTCGGGGTCGAACTACGAGCAGTACTTC
CASSSGSNYEQYF
>14|-|TRBJ1-1|TRBV9|TRBD1
TGTGCCAGCAGCGTAGCAGGGGGCGGCACTGAAGCTTTCTTT
CASSVAGGGTEAFF
>15|-|TRBJ1-4|TRBV15|-
TGTGCCACCAGGATAGTAGGGGGAATTGATCAAAAACTGTTTTTT
CATRIVGGIDQKLFF
>18|-|TRBJ2-3|TRBV19|TRBD2
TGTGCCAGTAGTCTCTCAGCTCTAGCGGGCTTGCGCACAGATACGCAGTATTTT
CASSLSALAGLRTDTQYF
>14|-|TRBJ2-7|TRBV27|-
TGTGCCAGCAGTTTATTTCTTGGACTGGGCGAGCAGTACTTC
CASSLFLGLGEQYF
>13|-|TRBJ2-5|TRBV4-2|-
TGTGCCAGCAGCCGTGCGGCGGAGGAGACCCAGTACTTC
CASSRAAEETQYF
>15|-|TRBJ2-7|TRBV6-5|TRBD1
TGTGCCAGCAGCGTCAACAGGGGAAACTCCTACGAGCAGTACTTC
CASSVNRGNSYEQYF